Listed here is a single T cell receptor (beta chain). With 0 bases removed from V and 6 bases from J, the gap between germline ends came to 9 bases. CDR3 size: 12 residues. The germline gives CDR1 GTSNPN, CDR2 SVGIG (reference sequence). The data were produced by immunoSEQ multiplex PCR, yet TCRdb's version contains in-frame clones alone and is incomplete. The sample has roughly 300,000 clones, 85% to 90% seen once. These data come from a study of blood T cell repertoires in COVID-19. The TCR originated in a young woman who had recovered from COVID-19. The sample was PBMCs or T cells enriched from blood (not recorded which). This chain uses TRBV30 with TRBJ2-7; the D is unclear. CDR3 sequence reads: CAWSVREREQYF. CDR3 in DNA: TGTGCCTGGAGTGTACGAGAGCGCGAGCAGTACTTC.